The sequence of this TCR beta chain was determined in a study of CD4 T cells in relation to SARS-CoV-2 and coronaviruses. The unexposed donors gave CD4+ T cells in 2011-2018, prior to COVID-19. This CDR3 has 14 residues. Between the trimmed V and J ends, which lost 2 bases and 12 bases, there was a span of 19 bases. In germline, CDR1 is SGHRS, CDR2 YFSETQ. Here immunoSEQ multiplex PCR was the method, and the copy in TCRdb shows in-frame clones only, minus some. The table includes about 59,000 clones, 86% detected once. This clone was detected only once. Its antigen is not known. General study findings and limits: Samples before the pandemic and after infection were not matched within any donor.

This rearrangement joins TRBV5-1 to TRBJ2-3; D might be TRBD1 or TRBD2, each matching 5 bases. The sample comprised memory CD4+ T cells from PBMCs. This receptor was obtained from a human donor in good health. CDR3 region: CASSFNRDPRPQYF. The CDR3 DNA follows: TGCGCCAGCAGCTTTAACCGGGACCCAAGGCCCCAGTATTTT. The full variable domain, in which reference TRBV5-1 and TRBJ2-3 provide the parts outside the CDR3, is KAGVTQTPRYLIKTRGQQVTLSCSPISGHRSVSWYQQTPGQGLQFLFEYFSETQRNKGNFPGRFSGRQFSNSRSEMNVSTLELGDSALYLCASSFNRDPRPQYFGPGTRLTVL.